This TCR beta chain was captured in a study of blood T cell repertoires in COVID-19. Categorization into cohorts depended on clinical history that participants reported. There are a few counts of this clone. As processed by the authors: Reference gene primers were amplified, and this amplification served to estimate nucleated cell counts. Assay: immunoSEQ multiplex PCR; the TCRdb copy retains only in-frame clones and omits some. V, J and clone size reflect that table, while D and trimming were determined from the DNA. The sample shows under 450,000 clones, more than 75% of them seen only once. The clonotype was recovered from a man aged 25 to 40 who had recovered from COVID-19. The specimen was PBMCs or T cells enriched from blood (not recorded which).

CDR3 region: CASSLEGTTGGPNYGYTF. The CDR3 DNA reads as TGTGCCAGCAGCTTAGAGGGGACCACAGGGGGCCCAAACTATGGCTACACCTTC. The gene calls are TRBV7-6 and TRBJ1-2, with TRBD1 matching over 9 bases. J lost 2 bases, V lost 1 base, and 11 bases had no gene match. This CDR3 comprises 18 residues. Germline assignment: CDR1 SGHVS and CDR2 FNYEAQ.